A selection of T cell receptor beta chains follows, all from one sample in a study of T cells in localized non-small cell lung cancer. Only in-frame clones appear in the TCRdb table, and some are missing; sequencing was by immunoSEQ multiplex PCR. Of fewer than 25,000 clones listed, 85% to 90% are singletons. This material consisted of peripheral blood, taken before any cancer treatment. These receptors were collected from a male donor older than 55 with stage I squamous cell lung carcinoma. CDR3s include the opening cysteine and the closing phenylalanine or tryptophan.

TRBV7-3	TRBJ2-7	CASSFGQGGEQYF
TRBV19	TRBJ2-5	CASSISPGKETQYF
TRBV9	TRBJ2-5	CASSVGLAMGQETQYF
TRBV7-2	TRBJ1-5	CASSLRGGKGSNQPQHF
TRBV10-3	TRBJ1-1	CAIMIGVGTEAFF
TRBV21-1	TRBJ2-4	CASSKRGGRGNIQYF
TRBV5-5	TRBJ1-1	CASSLGRSRGGTEAFF
TRBV5-1	TRBJ1-1	CASSLGAPGPWDFTEAFF
TRBV6-1	TRBJ1-1	CANRGLGNTEAFF
TRBV6-1	TRBJ2-7	CASSEAVAGDLGTYEQYF
TRBV14	TRBJ2-3	CASSQEYDRTTPDTQYF
TRBV5-1	TRBJ1-1	CASSPTPGTGNTEAFF
TRBV4-1	TRBJ1-5	CASSQVSQGSNQPQHF
TRBV2	TRBJ2-2	CASSGFGTINTGELFF
TRBV4-1	TRBJ2-5	CASSQGQGRQETQYF
TRBV14	TRBJ2-7	CASSQETEQYF
TRBV7-3	TRBJ2-5	CASSLTGTGQETQYF
TRBV9	TRBJ1-4	CASGDNLATNEKLFF
TRBV18	TRBJ1-1	CASSPSGNTEAFF
TRBV27	TRBJ1-5	CASSLWQGQPQHF
TRBV19	TRBJ1-2	CASSIEQGASGYTF
TRBV10-1	TRBJ2-1	CARLAGDNEQFF
TRBV19	TRBJ2-5	CASKRAGGSNQETQYF
TRBV7-2	TRBJ2-1	CASSTSDGSSYNEQFF
TRBV5-6	TRBJ2-7	CASSLGSAIRLYEQYF
TRBV27	TRBJ2-2	CASRWSGANTGELFF
TRBV18	TRBJ1-1	CASSPRTDRSTEAFF
TRBV28	TRBJ1-6	CASSYRRPNSPLHF
TRBV25-1	TRBJ1-2	CASSEWTGAMDYTF
TRBV11-3	TRBJ2-1	CASSLGGGSSYNEQFF
TRBV18	TRBJ1-1	CASSPGPTEAFF
TRBV9	TRBJ1-3	CASSADRAVNTIYF
TRBV29-1	TRBJ1-4	CSVDLGRSEKLFF
TRBV6-5	TRBJ2-7	CASSSTTTGQKEYF
TRBV29-1	TRBJ1-1	CSVNDGRSTEAFF
TRBV7-2	TRBJ1-1	CASSPRGGGSEAFF
TRBV7-8	TRBJ1-5	CASSLRDSNQPQHF
TRBV6-1	TRBJ2-5	CASRRDRQPKETQYF
TRBV19	TRBJ1-2	CASSTQQPNYGYTF
TRBV18	TRBJ1-4	CASSPGIQGAATNEKLFF
TRBV9	TRBJ1-1	CASSVGTGGSQINTEAFF
TRBV30	TRBJ1-1	CAWSGGRVRANTEAFF
TRBV5-6	TRBJ1-1	CASSSRAGWTEAFF
TRBV2	TRBJ1-2	CASSKMKGQTNYGYTF
TRBV5-1	TRBJ1-1	CASSQGDRGPIFRRGAEAFF
TRBV4-2	TRBJ1-1	CASSHRSGSPNTEAFF
TRBV11-2	TRBJ2-2	CASSLGQWNTGELFF
TRBV7-9	TRBJ2-7	CASSFSLNEQYF
TRBV5-5	TRBJ1-3	CASSRNPGQRYSGNTIYF
TRBV23-1	TRBJ1-6	CASSQSIASSPLHF
TRBV10-3	TRBJ1-4	CAISGTPSGEKLFF
TRBV9	TRBJ1-4	CASSASGNNEKLFF
TRBV5-4	TRBJ2-1	CASSREGTSGLDEQFF
TRBV6-1	TRBJ1-1	CASSEIRGDTEAFF
TRBV28	TRBJ1-4	CASSLYLGTSNEKLFF
TRBV11-3	TRBJ2-3	CASSFSSVADTQYF
TRBV5-6	TRBJ1-2	CASSLIDSYIYGYTF
TRBV25-1	TRBJ2-3	CASIKGAGTDTQYF
TRBV19	TRBJ1-2	CASSHKGQIYGYTF